A selection of T cell receptor beta chains follows, all from one sample in a study of beta chain features in type 1 diabetes. The method was immunoSEQ multiplex PCR; TCRdb's version includes in-frame clones alone and lacks a portion of them. The sample yields roughly 730,000 clones, roughly 12% seen once. The sample was naive CD4+ T cells from blood. These receptor sequences come from a man in his late teens or twenties with type 1 diabetes. CDR3s include the opening cysteine and the closing phenylalanine or tryptophan. A D gene is named only where the DNA matches it firmly. Size is omitted from some rows. Given values are once, few, many or a class for expanded clones.

size,V,J,length,D,DNA,CDR3
.,TRBV7-8,TRBJ2-1,15,.,TGTGCCAGCGGTCGCCCACCCAACTCCTACAATGAGCAGTTCTTC,CASGRPPNSYNEQFF
.,TRBV7-9,TRBJ1-5,12,.,TGTGCCAGCAGCTTGCCGTTGGGGCCCCAGCATTTT,CASSLPLGPQHF
.,TRBV7-9,TRBJ2-3,16,TRBD1,TGTGCCAGCAGCTTTGCGGACAGGGCCCCTGCAGATACGCAGTATTTT,CASSFADRAPADTQYF
.,TRBV7-2,TRBJ1-2,16,.,TGTGCCAGCAGCCCCCCGTACCGGGACACCAACTATGGCTACACCTTC,CASSPPYRDTNYGYTF
.,TRBV13,TRBJ2-7,16,.,TGTGCCAGCAAGGTTGGTGGCGGGGTGTCGGCCTACGAGCAGTACTTC,CASKVGGGVSAYEQYF
few,TRBV27,TRBJ1-2,14,.,TGTGCCAGCAGGGATGACGGAGTTAACTATGGCTACACCTTC,CASRDDGVNYGYTF
few,TRBV10-3,TRBJ1-6,15,.,TGTGCCATCAGTGAGTCCAGCACCGGGAATTCACCCCTCCACTTT,CAISESSTGNSPLHF
.,TRBV5-1,TRBJ1-1,15,.,TGCGCCAGCAGCCCTCGTCTGGGGTTTAACACTGAAGCTTTCTTT,CASSPRLGFNTEAFF
.,TRBV5-1,TRBJ2-6,17,TRBD1,TGCGCCAGCAGCAAGGGACAGGGGACCGCTGGGGCCAACGTCCTGACTTTC,CASSKGQGTAGANVLTF
once,TRBV30,TRBJ1-1,14,TRBD1,TGTGCCTGGAACACAGGGGCTAGGCACACTGAAGCTTTCTTT,CAWNTGARHTEAFF
few,TRBV14,TRBJ2-1,15,TRBD2,TGTGCCAGCAGGCCAAATAGCGGGGGAAACAATGAGCAGTTCTTC,CASRPNSGGNNEQFF
.,TRBV23-1,TRBJ1-1,17,TRBD1,TGCGCCAGCAGTCAATTGGGCACAGGGGGGAAGAACACTGAAGCTTTCTTT,CASSQLGTGGKNTEAFF
few,TRBV5-1,TRBJ2-3,15,TRBD2,TGCGCCAGCAGCCTCGGGACTAGCGGGGGAGATACGCAGTATTTT,CASSLGTSGGDTQYF
few,TRBV5-1,TRBJ1-1,18,TRBD1,TGCGCCAGCAGCTTGCGGTCGGCAGGGGGCCTAGGGGACACTGAAGCTTTCTTT,CASSLRSAGGLGDTEAFF
few,TRBV9,TRBJ1-5,14,.,TGTGCCAGCAGCCCCTCACAAACTAGTCAGCCCCAGCATTTT,CASSPSQTSQPQHF
few,TRBV9,TRBJ1-5,14,.,TGTGCCAGCAGCGTAGGCACAGAGAATCAGCCCCAGCATTTT,CASSVGTENQPQHF
few,TRBV28,TRBJ2-1,14,.,TGTGCCAGCAGTTTGGAGGGGGGCCTCAATGAGCAGTTCTTC,CASSLEGGLNEQFF
.,TRBV5-4,TRBJ1-4,13,.,TGTGCCAGCAGCTTGCAGGGATGGGAAAAACTGTTTTTT,CASSLQGWEKLFF
.,TRBV18,TRBJ1-2,13,TRBD1,TGTGCCAGCTCACCAGGGACAGACTATGGCTACACCTTC,CASSPGTDYGYTF
.,TRBV6-1,TRBJ2-7,15,.,TGTGCCATCCGAGGCATCGGGTCTAGCTCCTACGAGCAGTACTTC,CAIRGIGSSSYEQYF
.,TRBV28,TRBJ2-3,12,.,TGTGCCAGCAGTACCCTATTTTATACGCAGTATTTT,CASSTLFYTQYF
few,TRBV4-1,TRBJ1-5,13,.,TGCGCCAGCAGCCTGGGCGCATCACGGCCCCAGCATTTT,CASSLGASRPQHF
many,TRBV5-1,TRBJ1-1,13,.,TGCGCCAGCAGCTTGGGGAAGAACACTGAAGCTTTCTTT,CASSLGKNTEAFF
few,TRBV19,TRBJ2-2,15,TRBD1,TGTGCCAGTAAGGGACAGGTCCATAGCACCGGGGAGCTGTTTTTT,CASKGQVHSTGELFF
few,TRBV28,TRBJ2-5,14,.,TGTGCCAGCAGTTTACCAGTGTACCAAGAGACCCAGTACTTC,CASSLPVYQETQYF
.,TRBV4-1,TRBJ2-3,14,.,TGCGCCAGCAGCCAAAGCCGATGGACAGATACGCAGTATTTT,CASSQSRWTDTQYF
.,TRBV28,TRBJ1-1,12,.,TGTGCCAGCAGTTTACAACGTGGGGCGGCTTTCTTT,CASSLQRGAAFF
.,TRBV20-1,TRBJ1-5,10,.,TGCAGTGCTGGGGCCGGGCCCCAGCATTTT,CSAGAGPQHF
few,TRBV4-1,TRBJ1-2,14,.,TGCGCCAGCAGCCGGGAGGGCAGGGACTATGGCTACACCTTC,CASSREGRDYGYTF
few,TRBV5-1,TRBJ2-7,15,.,TGCGCCAGCAGCTTGGATCCGGGGGCCTCCTACGAGCAGTACTTC,CASSLDPGASYEQYF
.,TRBV7-2,TRBJ1-2,13,TRBD1,TGTGCCAGCGGGAGACAGGGAGTAGCTGGCTACACCTTC,CASGRQGVAGYTF
.,TRBV19,TRBJ2-1,14,TRBD2,TGTGCCAGTACTAGCGGGGGGCTCCACGATGAGCAGTTCTTC,CASTSGGLHDEQFF
.,TRBV5-1,TRBJ1-4,17,.,TGCGCCAGCAGCTTATCCGGGACAAATGCAGTTGGGGAAAAACTGTTTTTT,CASSLSGTNAVGEKLFF
few,TRBV29-1,TRBJ1-1,13,.,TGCAGCGCCACAACGGGGGCGAACACTGAAGCTTTCTTT,CSATTGANTEAFF
few,TRBV29-1,TRBJ2-1,13,.,TGCAGCGCTGAACGGGGGGCGTACAATGAGCAGTTCTTC,CSAERGAYNEQFF
.,TRBV7-2,TRBJ2-5,14,.,TGTGCCAGCAGCCCTCCGAACACTCCGGAGACCCAGTACTTC,CASSPPNTPETQYF
few,TRBV6-5,TRBJ1-1,14,.,TGTGCCAGCAGTTACTCCTCCTGGGCCACTGAAGCTTTCTTT,CASSYSSWATEAFF
few,TRBV29-1,TRBJ1-2,13,.,TGCAGCGTTGAAGATGGGGGCCGCTATGGCTACACCTTC,CSVEDGGRYGYTF
few,TRBV7-9,TRBJ2-7,14,TRBD1,TGTGCCAGCAGCCTCGACCAGGGGGTGAGGGAGCAGTACTTC,CASSLDQGVREQYF
.,TRBV6-5,TRBJ2-1,12,.,TGTGCCAGCAGTTACAGGGGAGGTGAGCAGTTCTTC,CASSYRGGEQFF
.,TRBV5-1,TRBJ2-1,12,.,TGCGCCAGCAGCTTGGGGCAGGGGGAGCAGTTCTTC,CASSLGQGEQFF
few,TRBV9,TRBJ2-3,14,.,TGTGCCAGCAGCGTAGGACTTTCCACAGATACGCAGTATTTT,CASSVGLSTDTQYF
few,TRBV19,TRBJ1-1,12,.,TGTGCCAGTAGTCCGCAGAACACTGAAGCTTTCTTT,CASSPQNTEAFF
few,TRBV18,TRBJ1-1,15,.,TGTGCCAGCTCAGTCGGGGTTTCCGACGTACCTGAAGCTTTCTTT,CASSVGVSDVPEAFF
.,TRBV30,TRBJ1-4,15,.,TGTGCCTGGAGTGGGGTCGGGGGCTGGAATGAAAAACTGTTTTTT,CAWSGVGGWNEKLFF
.,TRBV7-8,TRBJ2-3,15,TRBD2,TGTGCCAGCAGGCCACTTGTGGGGGGGGCAGATACGCAGTATTTT,CASRPLVGGADTQYF
few,TRBV2,TRBJ1-2,12,TRBD1,TGTGCCAGCAGTGGGACAGGGAGAGGCTACACCTTC,CASSGTGRGYTF
.,TRBV27,TRBJ2-3,15,TRBD2,TGTGCCAGCAGTTCCCCCGGACTAGCGGCAGATACGCAGTATTTT,CASSSPGLAADTQYF
.,TRBV4-1,TRBJ1-5,13,.,TGCGCCAGCAGCCAAGATGGGGGACAGCCCCAGCATTTT,CASSQDGGQPQHF
.,TRBV9,TRBJ2-5,16,.,TGTGCCAGCAGCCCGGGATCGGCCCTAAGGGGGGAGACCCAGTACTTC,CASSPGSALRGETQYF
few,TRBV15,TRBJ1-1,15,.,TGTGCCACCAGCAGAGATTTCGGTACAGCCACTGAAGCTTTCTTT,CATSRDFGTATEAFF
.,TRBV5-1,TRBJ2-3,19,TRBD1,TGCGCCAGCAGCTTGTTTAGGAGGTGGGGACAGGGGCTCACAGATACGCAGTATTTT,CASSLFRRWGQGLTDTQYF
.,TRBV28,TRBJ1-5,13,.,TGTGCCAGCAGGATGGGTAATCATCAGCCCCAGCATTTT,CASRMGNHQPQHF
few,TRBV30,TRBJ1-2,14,.,TGTGCCTGGAGTGTACCAGGGAGGAAGGATGGCTACACCTTC,CAWSVPGRKDGYTF